A selection of T cell receptor beta chains follows, all from one sample in a study of T cell responses to AZD1222 COVID-19 vaccine. The method was immunoSEQ multiplex PCR; TCRdb's version includes in-frame clones alone and lacks a portion of them. The sample yields some 170,000 clones, 90% to 95% seen once. The specimen comprised peripheral blood, sampled 28 days after the second AZD1222 dose. These receptors were collected from an adult who received the AZD1222 COVID-19 vaccine. The CDR3 runs from the conserved cysteine through the conserved F or W. Each record gives: CDR3 length, clone size, D gene, J gene, V gene, CDR3 protein, CDR3 DNA. A D gene is named only where the DNA matches it firmly. Rows give clone size only sometimes, using once, few, many, or a class for an expanded clone.

len: 16
abundance: .
d_gene: .
j_gene: TRBJ1-3
v_gene: TRBV5-1
CDR3aa: CASSLGAITAGNTIYF
CDR3nt: TGCGCCAGCAGCTTGGGTGCCATTACGGCGGGAAACACCATATATTTT

len: 16
abundance: .
d_gene: .
j_gene: TRBJ1-1
v_gene: TRBV5-1
CDR3aa: CASSPTDRARGTEAFF
CDR3nt: TGCGCCAGCAGCCCTACAGACCGGGCGCGGGGCACTGAAGCTTTCTTT

len: 18
abundance: .
d_gene: .
j_gene: TRBJ1-4
v_gene: TRBV30
CDR3aa: CAWSVRWRERGDNEKLFF
CDR3nt: TGTGCCTGGAGTGTACGATGGAGGGAGCGGGGGGATAATGAAAAACTGTTTTTT

len: 12
abundance: .
d_gene: .
j_gene: TRBJ1-2
v_gene: TRBV3-1/TRBV3-2
CDR3aa: CASSQGVNGYTF
CDR3nt: TGTGCCAGCAGCCAGGGGGTAAATGGCTACACCTTC

len: 14
abundance: .
d_gene: .
j_gene: TRBJ2-5
v_gene: TRBV5-4
CDR3aa: CASSLGVNQETQYF
CDR3nt: TGTGCCAGCAGCTTGGGAGTAAATCAAGAGACCCAGTACTTC

len: 20
abundance: .
d_gene: TRBD2
j_gene: TRBJ2-1
v_gene: TRBV28
CDR3aa: CASSLFLLGTSGRRRKEQFF
CDR3nt: TGTGCCAGCAGTTTATTTTTACTCGGGACTAGCGGGAGGAGGCGCAAGGAGCAGTTCTTC

len: 16
abundance: .
d_gene: .
j_gene: TRBJ2-7
v_gene: TRBV2
CDR3aa: CASRAGVKGDPYEQYF
CDR3nt: TGTGCCAGCAGGGCTGGCGTGAAGGGAGATCCCTACGAGCAGTACTTC

len: 14
abundance: .
d_gene: TRBD1
j_gene: TRBJ1-1
v_gene: TRBV6-5
CDR3aa: CASSLYRGPTEAFF
CDR3nt: TGTGCCAGCAGTTTATACAGGGGGCCCACTGAAGCTTTCTTT

len: 13
abundance: .
d_gene: .
j_gene: TRBJ2-7
v_gene: TRBV7-8
CDR3aa: CASSPTGTYEQYF
CDR3nt: TGTGCCAGCAGCCCGACAGGTACCTACGAGCAGTACTTC

len: 19
abundance: .
d_gene: TRBD2
j_gene: TRBJ2-2
v_gene: TRBV7-9
CDR3aa: CATFGPERGRGANTGELFF
CDR3nt: TGTGCCACCTTCGGGCCAGAGAGGGGCCGGGGGGCGAACACCGGGGAGCTGTTTTTT

len: 15
abundance: .
d_gene: TRBD1
j_gene: TRBJ2-5
v_gene: TRBV6-2/TRBV6-3
CDR3aa: CASSYRGQGRETQYF
CDR3nt: TGTGCCAGCAGTTACCGCGGACAGGGGAGGGAGACCCAGTACTTC

len: 14
abundance: .
d_gene: .
j_gene: TRBJ2-3
v_gene: TRBV24-1
CDR3aa: CATSDWGSTDTQYF
CDR3nt: TGTGCCACCAGTGATTGGGGAAGCACAGATACGCAGTATTTT

len: 14
abundance: .
d_gene: .
j_gene: TRBJ2-7
v_gene: TRBV5-5
CDR3aa: CASSPRDGGYEQYF
CDR3nt: TGTGCCAGCAGCCCCCGGGACGGCGGATACGAGCAGTACTTC

len: 14
abundance: .
d_gene: .
j_gene: TRBJ2-7
v_gene: TRBV7-6
CDR3aa: CASSLGGSAYEQYF
CDR3nt: TGTGCCAGCAGCTTAGGTGGATCCGCCTACGAGCAGTACTTC

len: 15
abundance: .
d_gene: .
j_gene: TRBJ2-5
v_gene: TRBV4-1
CDR3aa: CASSQVSGHRETQYF
CDR3nt: TGCGCCAGCAGCCAAGTATCTGGGCACCGGGAGACCCAGTACTTC

len: 15
abundance: .
d_gene: .
j_gene: TRBJ2-1
v_gene: TRBV7-2
CDR3aa: CASSSQLVGPNEQFF
CDR3nt: TGTGCCAGCAGCTCCCAATTAGTAGGACCCAATGAGCAGTTCTTC

len: 14
abundance: .
d_gene: TRBD1
j_gene: TRBJ1-2
v_gene: TRBV5-1
CDR3aa: CASSPAGGNYGYTF
CDR3nt: TGCGCCAGCAGCCCCGCAGGGGGCAACTATGGCTACACCTTC

len: 14
abundance: .
d_gene: .
j_gene: TRBJ1-3
v_gene: TRBV7-2
CDR3aa: CASRYDPTGNTIYF
CDR3nt: TGTGCCAGCAGATATGACCCGACTGGAAACACCATATATTTT

len: 13
abundance: .
d_gene: .
j_gene: TRBJ1-1
v_gene: TRBV11-2
CDR3aa: CASSFVLSTEAFF
CDR3nt: TGTGCCAGCAGCTTCGTCTTGAGCACTGAAGCTTTCTTT

len: 15
abundance: .
d_gene: TRBD1
j_gene: TRBJ2-7
v_gene: TRBV7-9
CDR3aa: CASSPTGPSSYEQYF
CDR3nt: TGTGCCAGCAGCCCGACAGGGCCCTCATCCTACGAGCAGTACTTC

len: 14
abundance: .
d_gene: TRBD1
j_gene: TRBJ1-2
v_gene: TRBV27
CDR3aa: CASRTGGADYGYTF
CDR3nt: TGTGCCAGCAGGACAGGGGGCGCAGACTATGGCTACACCTTC

len: 16
abundance: once
d_gene: .
j_gene: TRBJ1-1
v_gene: TRBV10-2
CDR3aa: CASSERGAGLNTEAFF
CDR3nt: TGCGCCAGCAGTGAGAGGGGGGCAGGTCTGAACACTGAAGCTTTCTTT

len: 15
abundance: few
d_gene: TRBD1
j_gene: TRBJ1-2
v_gene: TRBV9
CDR3aa: CASSVGDRGPLGYTF
CDR3nt: TGTGCCAGCAGCGTAGGGGACAGGGGGCCCCTTGGCTACACCTTC

len: 14
abundance: .
d_gene: .
j_gene: TRBJ2-7
v_gene: TRBV5-6
CDR3aa: CASSLGVHTYEQYF
CDR3nt: TGTGCCAGCAGCTTGGGGGTACACACCTACGAGCAGTACTTC

len: 13
abundance: .
d_gene: .
j_gene: TRBJ1-5
v_gene: TRBV27
CDR3aa: CASSLYPGQPQHF
CDR3nt: TGTGCCAGCAGTTTATATCCGGGACAGCCCCAGCATTTT

len: 13
abundance: .
d_gene: .
j_gene: TRBJ1-5
v_gene: TRBV19
CDR3aa: CASSFQGNQPQHF
CDR3nt: TGTGCCAGTAGTTTCCAGGGGAATCAGCCCCAGCATTTT

len: 15
abundance: .
d_gene: .
j_gene: TRBJ1-5
v_gene: TRBV2
CDR3aa: CASSEGWGGMQPQHF
CDR3nt: TGTGCCAGCAGTGAGGGTTGGGGGGGGATGCAGCCCCAGCATTTT

len: 15
abundance: .
d_gene: .
j_gene: TRBJ1-5
v_gene: TRBV19
CDR3aa: CASSIGGGVHQPQHF
CDR3nt: TGTGCCAGTAGTATAGGAGGGGGGGTACATCAGCCCCAGCATTTT

len: 16
abundance: .
d_gene: TRBD2
j_gene: TRBJ2-1
v_gene: TRBV3-1/TRBV3-2
CDR3aa: CASSQDIGLAYNEQFF
CDR3nt: TGTGCCAGCAGCCAAGATATTGGACTAGCTTACAATGAGCAGTTCTTC

len: 13
abundance: .
d_gene: .
j_gene: TRBJ2-7
v_gene: TRBV20-1
CDR3aa: CSASMPGTYEQYF
CDR3nt: TGCAGTGCTAGTATGCCGGGAACCTACGAGCAGTACTTC

len: 16
abundance: .
d_gene: TRBD1
j_gene: TRBJ1-4
v_gene: TRBV18
CDR3aa: CASSPSASGGEEKLFF
CDR3nt: TGTGCCAGCTCACCTTCCGCATCAGGGGGGGAAGAAAAACTGTTTTTT

len: 15
abundance: .
d_gene: TRBD1
j_gene: TRBJ1-2
v_gene: TRBV19
CDR3aa: CASNRDSELSYGYTF
CDR3nt: TGTGCCAGTAACCGGGACAGTGAACTTTCCTATGGCTACACCTTC

len: 16
abundance: .
d_gene: .
j_gene: TRBJ1-2
v_gene: TRBV27
CDR3aa: CASSSRRGGLDDGYTF
CDR3nt: TGTGCCAGCTCCTCCCGGCGAGGCGGTTTGGATGATGGCTACACCTTC

len: 14
abundance: .
d_gene: .
j_gene: TRBJ2-1
v_gene: TRBV4-3
CDR3aa: CASSQDSSRNEQFF
CDR3nt: TGCGCCAGCAGCCAAGATAGCTCCCGCAATGAGCAGTTCTTC

len: 15
abundance: .
d_gene: .
j_gene: TRBJ2-7
v_gene: TRBV4-3
CDR3aa: CASSQDPRANYEQYF
CDR3nt: TGCGCCAGCAGCCAGGATCCCCGGGCCAATTACGAGCAGTACTTC

len: 15
abundance: .
d_gene: .
j_gene: TRBJ2-3
v_gene: TRBV27
CDR3aa: CASRPTGLITDTQYF
CDR3nt: TGTGCCAGCAGGCCCACAGGGTTGATCACAGATACGCAGTATTTT

len: 16
abundance: few
d_gene: .
j_gene: TRBJ1-4
v_gene: TRBV7-9
CDR3aa: CASSRWWGSPGEKLFF
CDR3nt: TGTGCCAGCAGCCGGTGGTGGGGGAGCCCTGGTGAAAAACTGTTTTTT

len: 19
abundance: .
d_gene: .
j_gene: TRBJ2-7
v_gene: TRBV19
CDR3aa: CASSSPQVSGLARPYEQYF
CDR3nt: TGTGCCAGTAGTTCACCCCAAGTCAGCGGGCTAGCGCGCCCCTACGAGCAGTACTTC

len: 15
abundance: .
d_gene: TRBD2
j_gene: TRBJ2-1
v_gene: TRBV19
CDR3aa: CASSKTSGARNEQFF
CDR3nt: TGTGCCAGTAGTAAGACTAGCGGGGCCCGGAATGAGCAGTTCTTC

len: 14
abundance: .
d_gene: .
j_gene: TRBJ2-5
v_gene: TRBV2
CDR3aa: CASSEAGVGETQYF
CDR3nt: TGTGCCAGCAGTGAAGCGGGAGTGGGAGAGACCCAGTACTTC

len: 16
abundance: .
d_gene: .
j_gene: TRBJ1-3
v_gene: TRBV6-6
CDR3aa: CASSRADGRSGNTIYF
CDR3nt: TGTGCCAGCAGTCGAGCCGACGGGAGATCTGGAAACACCATATATTTT

len: 14
abundance: .
d_gene: TRBD1
j_gene: TRBJ1-4
v_gene: TRBV6-2/TRBV6-3
CDR3aa: CASSPGGFNEKLFF
CDR3nt: TGTGCCAGCAGTCCAGGGGGTTTTAATGAAAAACTGTTTTTT

len: 14
abundance: .
d_gene: .
j_gene: TRBJ1-2
v_gene: TRBV7-2
CDR3aa: CASSLANRADGYTF
CDR3nt: TGTGCCAGCAGCTTAGCGAACAGGGCGGATGGCTACACCTTC

len: 18
abundance: .
d_gene: .
j_gene: TRBJ2-3
v_gene: TRBV5-4
CDR3aa: CASSGSGGSGKWTDTQYF
CDR3nt: TGTGCCAGCAGCGGGTCTGGGGGGTCGGGAAAGTGGACAGATACGCAGTATTTT

len: 14
abundance: .
d_gene: .
j_gene: TRBJ2-3
v_gene: TRBV27
CDR3aa: CASSLFAGIDTQYF
CDR3nt: TGTGCCAGCAGTTTATTTGCCGGGATAGATACGCAGTATTTT